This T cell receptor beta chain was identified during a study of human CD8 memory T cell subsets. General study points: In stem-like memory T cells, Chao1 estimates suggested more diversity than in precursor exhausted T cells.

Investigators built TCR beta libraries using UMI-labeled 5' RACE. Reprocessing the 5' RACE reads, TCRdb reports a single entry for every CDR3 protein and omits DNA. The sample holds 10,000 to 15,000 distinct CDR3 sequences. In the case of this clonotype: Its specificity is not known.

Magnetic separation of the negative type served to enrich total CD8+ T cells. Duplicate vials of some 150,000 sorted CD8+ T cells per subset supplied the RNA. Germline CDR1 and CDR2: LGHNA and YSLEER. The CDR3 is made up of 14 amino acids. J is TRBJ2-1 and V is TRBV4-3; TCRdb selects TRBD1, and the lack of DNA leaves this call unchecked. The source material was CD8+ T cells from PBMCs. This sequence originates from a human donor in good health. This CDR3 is CASSQSRAYDEQFF.